Listed below are T cell receptor beta chains from one sample, sequenced in a study of blood T cell repertoires in COVID-19. TCRdb's table, derived via immunoSEQ multiplex PCR, lists solely in-frame clones and lacks some. The sample records 90,000 to 130,000 clones, 70% to 85% being singletons. The sample taken for sequencing was peripheral blood. The receptor source for this set is a middle-aged woman with acute or convalescent COVID-19. Both conserved end residues are part of each CDR3. A D gene is named only where the DNA matches it firmly. Size tells how often a clone was seen (once, few, many) or the class of an expanded clone, and some rows leave it out.

V	J	D	size	length	CDR3	DNA
TRBV6-1	TRBJ2-7	NA	NA	12	CASSEHSYEQYF	TGTGCCAGCAGTGAACATTCCTACGAGCAGTACTTC
TRBV5-4	TRBJ2-7	NA	NA	12	CASSDNSYEQYF	TGTGCCAGCAGCGACAACTCCTACGAGCAGTACTTC
TRBV19	TRBJ2-7	NA	NA	14	CASSIKGPPYEQYF	TGTGCCAGTAGTATCAAGGGGCCCCCCTACGAGCAGTACTTC
TRBV2	TRBJ2-2	TRBD1	once	17	CASSRDRVAQWAGELFF	TGTGCCAGCAGCCGCGACAGGGTAGCTCAATGGGCCGGGGAGCTGTTTTTT
TRBV5-1	TRBJ2-2	NA	NA	16	CASSLEGDSNTGELFF	TGCGCCAGCAGCTTGGAAGGGGACTCGAACACCGGGGAGCTGTTTTTT
TRBV27	TRBJ2-3	NA	NA	16	CASSSGTQVSTDTQYF	TGTGCCAGCAGTTCCGGGACACAAGTAAGCACAGATACGCAGTATTTT
TRBV2	TRBJ2-7	NA	NA	12	CASSAGVYEQYF	TGTGCCAGCAGTGCCGGGGTCTACGAGCAGTACTTC
TRBV5-1	TRBJ1-1	NA	NA	12	CASSPGNTEAFF	TGCGCCAGCAGTCCGGGGAACACTGAAGCTTTCTTT
TRBV18	TRBJ2-2	TRBD2	once	18	CASSPRTSGGSLAGELFF	TGTGCCAGCTCACCAAGGACTAGCGGGGGGTCCCTGGCCGGGGAGCTGTTTTTT
TRBV9	TRBJ1-5	NA	NA	15	CASSPTGREGQPQHF	TGTGCCAGCAGCCCTACAGGGCGGGAGGGTCAGCCCCAGCATTTT
TRBV4-3	TRBJ1-2	NA	once	15	CASSQGYSMVYGYTF	TGCGCCAGCAGCCAAGGATACAGCATGGTCTATGGCTACACCTTC
TRBV6-5	TRBJ2-5	NA	once	14	CASSPRRGGETQYF	TGTGCCAGCAGTCCCCGGAGGGGAGGAGAGACCCAGTACTTC
TRBV5-1	TRBJ1-5	NA	few	13	CASSLGGDQPQHF	TGCGCCAGCAGCTTGGGGGGCGATCAGCCCCAGCATTTT
TRBV10-3	TRBJ2-5	NA	few	14	CAISSRGRQETQYF	TGTGCCATCAGCTCAAGAGGTCGCCAAGAGACCCAGTACTTC
TRBV18	TRBJ1-5	TRBD1	many	14	CASSGQGADQPQHF	TGTGCCAGCTCAGGTCAGGGGGCTGATCAGCCCCAGCATTTT
TRBV2	TRBJ2-2	TRBD2	once	15	CASSPQRGGGGELFF	TGTGCCAGCTCCCCCCAGCGGGGTGGGGGAGGGGAGCTGTTTTTT
TRBV28	TRBJ2-5	NA	NA	13	CASRDPGRETQYF	TGTGCCAGCCGGGACCCGGGGAGGGAGACCCAGTACTTC
TRBV5-8	TRBJ1-5	NA	NA	17	CASSLYSRAWGNQPQHF	TGTGCCAGCAGCCTATATTCCAGGGCGTGGGGCAATCAGCCCCAGCATTTT
TRBV5-6	TRBJ2-3	TRBD1	NA	15	CASSRQTGQADTQYF	TGTGCCAGCAGCCGACAGACAGGGCAGGCAGATACGCAGTATTTT
TRBV11-2	TRBJ1-2	TRBD1	NA	16	CASSSRGTAAHYGYTF	TGTGCCAGCAGCTCCAGGGGGACGGCAGCACACTATGGCTACACCTTC
TRBV29-1	TRBJ1-4	TRBD1	NA	15	CSVVNSGTGNEKLFF	TGCAGCGTTGTCAACTCCGGGACAGGGAACGAAAAACTGTTTTTT
TRBV6-4	TRBJ2-3	TRBD2	NA	13	CASSLLAEDTQYF	TGTGCCAGCAGTTTACTAGCGGAAGATACGCAGTATTTT
TRBV11-2	TRBJ2-3	NA	NA	15	CASSFPGSSTDTQYF	TGTGCCAGCAGCTTTCCAGGGTCGTCCACAGATACGCAGTATTTT
TRBV11-1	TRBJ2-5	TRBD1	NA	14	CASDTGTEIETQYF	TGTGCCAGCGATACCGGGACAGAGATAGAGACCCAGTACTTC
TRBV5-6	TRBJ1-1	TRBD1	NA	14	CASSFNRGLTEAFF	TGTGCCAGCAGCTTTAACAGGGGGCTCACTGAAGCTTTCTTT
TRBV6-6	TRBJ1-5	NA	NA	11	CASIVNQPQHF	TGTGCCAGCATAGTCAATCAGCCCCAGCATTTT
TRBV7-3	TRBJ2-3	NA	NA	16	CASSLSGGAGFDTQYF	TGTGCCAGCAGCTTAAGTGGGGGGGCCGGATTTGATACGCAGTATTTT
TRBV6-5	TRBJ1-5	TRBD1	few	13	CASRGQGNQPQHF	TGTGCCAGCAGGGGACAGGGTAATCAGCCCCAGCATTTT
TRBV5-1	TRBJ1-4	TRBD1	NA	14	CASSSGQPNEKLFF	TGCGCCAGCAGCTCGGGACAGCCTAATGAAAAACTGTTTTTT
TRBV6-5	TRBJ1-6	NA	many	13	CASSRQEYSPLHF	TGTGCCAGCAGTCGACAGGAGTATTCACCCCTCCACTTT
TRBV5-1	TRBJ2-3	NA	NA	13	CASSSQGPDTQYF	TGCGCCAGCAGCTCACAGGGCCCCGATACGCAGTATTTT
TRBV5-1	TRBJ2-7	NA	NA	14	CASSLDRATYEQYF	TGCGCCAGCAGCTTGGACAGAGCTACCTACGAGCAGTACTTC
TRBV7-9	TRBJ2-1	TRBD1	NA	13	CASRGTGTNEQFF	TGTGCCAGCCGCGGGACAGGGACCAATGAGCAGTTCTTC
TRBV6-5	TRBJ1-2	TRBD1	NA	13	CASRTGTGNGYTF	TGTGCCAGCAGGACCGGGACAGGGAATGGCTACACCTTC
TRBV7-2	TRBJ2-7	NA	NA	15	CASSLAGGQGREQYF	TGTGCCAGCAGCTTAGCGGGGGGGCAAGGACGCGAGCAGTACTTC
TRBV6-5	TRBJ2-1	TRBD1	NA	14	CASRTGTGYNEQFF	TGTGCCAGCAGAACCGGGACAGGCTACAATGAGCAGTTCTTC
TRBV5-8	TRBJ1-6	NA	NA	16	CASSLPGQAYNSPLHF	TGTGCCAGCAGCTTACCGGGACAAGCCTATAATTCACCCCTCCACTTT
TRBV6-5	TRBJ2-2	NA	NA	15	CASSLLLGFAGELFF	TGTGCCAGCAGTCTACTTCTCGGGTTTGCCGGGGAGCTGTTTTTT
TRBV28	TRBJ2-1	TRBD2	NA	16	CASSSPSGGDYNEQFF	TGTGCCAGCAGCTCCCCTAGCGGGGGGGATTACAATGAGCAGTTCTTC
TRBV6-6	TRBJ1-1	TRBD1	NA	12	CATGTGLTEAFF	TGTGCCACCGGGACAGGGCTCACTGAAGCTTTCTTT
TRBV5-5	TRBJ2-1	TRBD2	NA	14	CASSFSGGANEQFF	TGTGCCAGCAGCTTTAGCGGGGGGGCCAATGAGCAGTTCTTC
TRBV3-1/TRBV3-2	TRBJ2-5	NA	few	14	CASSSNGGRETQYF	TGTGCCAGCAGCTCCAATGGAGGTCGAGAGACCCAGTACTTC
TRBV5-6	TRBJ2-5	NA	NA	13	CASSFTSQETQYF	TGTGCCAGCAGCTTTACCAGTCAAGAGACCCAGTACTTC
TRBV28	TRBJ1-1	NA	once	16	CASSLRGEITNTEAFF	TGTGCCAGCAGTTTACGGGGGGAGATTACGAACACTGAAGCTTTCTTT
TRBV6-6	TRBJ2-3	NA	few	16	CASSYSGGGHTDTQYF	TGTGCCAGCAGTTACTCGGGGGGGGGCCATACAGATACGCAGTATTTT
TRBV19	TRBJ1-5	TRBD1	NA	15	CASSLDRVGEQPQHF	TGTGCCAGTAGCTTAGACAGGGTCGGGGAACAGCCCCAGCATTTT
TRBV7-2	TRBJ2-1	NA	NA	13	CASSLTPEALEVF	TGTGCCAGCAGCTTAACCCCCGAGGCCTTAGAGGTCTTC
TRBV6-4	TRBJ1-1	TRBD1	few	14	CASSASDRGTEAFF	TGTGCCAGCAGTGCCTCGGACAGGGGCACTGAAGCTTTCTTT
TRBV6-2/TRBV6-3	TRBJ1-5	TRBD1	NA	17	CASSKNRGSGPDQPQHF	TGTGCCAGCAGCAAAAACAGGGGATCGGGCCCAGATCAGCCCCAGCATTTT
TRBV6-4	TRBJ2-5	TRBD2	NA	17	CASSARTSGGHAETQYF	TGTGCCAGCAGTGCGAGGACTAGCGGGGGCCACGCGGAGACCCAGTACTTC
TRBV5-1	TRBJ1-6	NA	NA	16	CASSPRVDPGNSPLHF	TGCGCCAGCAGTCCGAGGGTGGATCCGGGTAATTCACCCCTCCACTTT
TRBV3-1/TRBV3-2	TRBJ1-4	NA	NA	13	CASSQGRSSKLFF	TGTGCCAGCAGCCAAGGCCGTAGTTCAAAACTGTTTTTT
TRBV29-1	TRBJ1-3	NA	NA	11	CSVSSGNTIYF	TGCAGCGTGAGCTCTGGAAACACCATATATTTT
TRBV7-9	TRBJ2-2	NA	NA	12	CASSPGAGELFF	TGTGCCAGCAGCCCGGGGGCCGGGGAGCTGTTTTTT
TRBV2	TRBJ2-7	NA	few	16	CASSEGPRGGSYEQYF	TGTGCCAGCAGTGAAGGGCCCCGAGGAGGGTCCTACGAGCAGTACTTC
TRBV7-8	TRBJ1-1	NA	NA	16	CASSVVGGGRNTEAFF	TGTGCCAGCAGCGTAGTAGGGGGGGGTAGGAACACTGAAGCTTTCTTT
TRBV6-5	TRBJ1-6	NA	NA	16	CASSYSRKPVNSPLHF	TGTGCCAGCAGTTACTCGAGGAAACCGGTAAATTCACCCCTCCACTTT
TRBV5-1	TRBJ2-5	TRBD1	NA	16	CASSLGGGLSQETQYF	TGCGCCAGCAGCTTAGGGGGCGGTTTATCCCAAGAGACCCAGTACTTC
TRBV7-6	TRBJ2-4	NA	NA	13	CASSLYEGNIQYF	TGTGCCAGCAGCTTATATGAGGGAAACATTCAGTACTTC